The T cell receptor (beta chain) described here comes from a study of blood T cells in healthy people across ages. The use of a sample-barcoded 5' primer and a J-beta primer mix characterized a second PCR of about 7 to 12 cycles. TCRdb independently ran MiXCR on the 5' RACE reads; one entry per CDR3 protein. Among about 580,000 distinct CDR3 sequences listed, under 55% were seen once. The length of the CDR3 is 12 residues. From germline, CDR1 is SGHTA and CDR2 FQGTGA. V lost 8 bases to trimming and J lost 8 bases, with 13 bases between them. This clonotype has just a few counts. The TCR comes from a man aged 80 or over in good health. The chain combines TRBV7-3 with TRBJ2-1; D is uncertain. The sequenced material came from blood. The CDR3 spells CASYNSPDEQFF. The CDR3 DNA is TGTGCCAGCTATAACTCGCCTGATGAGCAGTTCTTC.